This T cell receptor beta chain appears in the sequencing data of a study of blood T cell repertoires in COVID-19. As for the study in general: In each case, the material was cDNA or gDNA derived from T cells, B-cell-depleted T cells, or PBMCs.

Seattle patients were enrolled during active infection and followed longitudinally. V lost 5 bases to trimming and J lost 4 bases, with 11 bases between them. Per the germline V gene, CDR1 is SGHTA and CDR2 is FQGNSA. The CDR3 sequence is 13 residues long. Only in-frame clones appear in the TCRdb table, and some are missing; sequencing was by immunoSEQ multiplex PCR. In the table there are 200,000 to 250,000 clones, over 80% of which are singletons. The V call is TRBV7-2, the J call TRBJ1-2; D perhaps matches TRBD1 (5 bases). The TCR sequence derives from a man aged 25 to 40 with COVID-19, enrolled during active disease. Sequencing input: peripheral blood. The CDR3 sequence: CASSTGTSYGYTF. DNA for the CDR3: TGTGCCAGCAGCACAGGTACCAGCTATGGCTACACCTTC.